These 25 T cell receptor beta chains originate from one sample sequenced in a study of blood T cell repertoires in COVID-19. Measured with immunoSEQ multiplex PCR; TCRdb has only the in-frame clones, and not every one. The sample comprises 100,000 to 120,000 clones, 88% of which are singletons, and about 3% rests with the top ten. Sequenced sample: peripheral blood. These receptors all stem from a woman in her fifties or sixties with acute or convalescent COVID-19.

The chain uses TRBV7-2 and TRBJ1-6; D is possibly TRBD1 (6 bases). Trimming removed 4 bases from V and 7 bases from J, with 20 bases in between. CDR1 is SGHTA and CDR2 is FQGNSA in the germline V gene. This CDR3 has 17 residues. CDR3 sequence (DNA): TGTGCCAGCAGCTCGATAGGGGGGAGGGGTCTGAATTCACCCCTCCACTTT. This gives the protein CASSSIGGRGLNSPLHF.

The chain employs TRBV6-6 and TRBJ2-7; 10 bases are shared with TRBD2. This CDR3 comprises 15 residues. Trimming cost V 5 bases and J 5 bases; bases outside gene matches: 9. In germline, CDR1 is MNHNY, CDR2 SVGAGI (reference sequence). CDR3 in amino acids: CASSQSGRAVDEQYF. The CDR3 DNA follows: TGTGCCAGCAGTCAGAGCGGGAGGGCCGTCGACGAGCAGTACTTC.

The CDR3 loop is CASSMMAGGGSYEQYF. CDR3 DNA sequence: TGTGCCAGTAGTATGATGGCCGGAGGAGGCTCCTACGAGCAGTACTTC. The chain joins TRBV19 to TRBJ2-7; D is possibly TRBD2 (5 bases). Germline values: CDR1 LNHDA, CDR2 SQIVND (reference sequence). The length of the CDR3 is 16 residues. Deletions cut 3 bases from V and 0 bases from J, with 15 bases between.

The J gene is TRBJ1-1, the V gene TRBV25-1; tentatively, D is TRBD1 (5 bases). Germline CDR1 and CDR2: MGHDK and SYGVNS. This CDR3 spans 13 amino acids. V lost 6 bases, J lost 8 bases, and 16 bases lay in between. In nucleotides, the CDR3 is TGTGCCAGCAGGAACAGGCAGGGCCAAGAAGCTTTCTTT. Translating gives CASRNRQGQEAFF.

This chain links TRBV2 with TRBJ2-2; 8 nucleotides line up with TRBD1. Trimming removed 6 bases from V and 2 bases from J; junction bases left unmatched: 5. This CDR3 contains 15 residues. CDR1 is SNHLY and CDR2 is FYNNEI in the germline V gene. As DNA, the CDR3 is TGTGCCAGCAGGAACGGACAGGGAAACACCGGGGAGCTGTTTTTT. Translation gives CASRNGQGNTGELFF. The variable domain in full, completed from reference TRBV2 and TRBJ2-2, reads EPEVTQTPSHQVTQMGQEVILRCVPISNHLYFYWYRQILGQKVEFLVSFYNNEISEKSEIFDDQFSVERPDGSNFTLKIRSTKLEDSAMYFCASRNGQGNTGELFFGEGSRLTVL.

This chain joins TRBV28 and TRBJ2-1, with 10 nucleotides matching TRBD1. This CDR3 has 14 amino acids. V dropped 3 bases and J dropped 13; count of bases not matched to a gene: 9. Per germline, CDR1 MDHEN and CDR2 SYDVKM. CDR3 sequence reads: CASSFPRDRGFQFF. The DNA of the CDR3 is TGTGCCAGCAGTTTCCCTCGGGACAGGGGTTTTCAGTTCTTC.

This clone was picked up a small number of times. The V gene is TRBV2, the J gene TRBJ2-1; 13 bases line up with TRBD2. This CDR3 has 15 amino acids. Germline V lookup: CDR1 SNHLY, CDR2 FYNNEI. V gave up 4 bases and J gave up 9 bases; unmatched junction bases: 6. For the CDR3, the DNA is TGTGCCAGCAGTGCTACTAGCGGGAGGGCCGTTGAGCAGTTCTTC. It yields the protein CASSATSGRAVEQFF.

The chain uses TRBV5-1 and TRBJ2-3, with a tentative D call TRBD1 (6 bases). V gave up 0 bases and J gave up 4 bases, with 9 bases separating them. Germline lookup yields CDR1 SGHRS and CDR2 YFSETQ. The CDR3 is 14 residues long. In DNA, the CDR3 is TGCGCCAGCAGCTTGGGGGGACAATCAGATACGCAGTATTTT. It is translated as CASSLGGQSDTQYF.

The CDR3: CASSQGSGATNEKLFF. CDR3 nucleotides: TGTGCCAGCAGCCAAGGGTCAGGGGCAACTAATGAAAAACTGTTTTTT. The chain recombines TRBV3-1 (or the pseudogene TRBV3-2) with TRBJ1-4, with D possibly being TRBD1 (6 bases). V shed 1 base and J shed 0 bases, with 9 bases lying between them. The CDR3 has 16 residues. The germline V gene has CDR1 LGHDT and CDR2 YNNKEL (reference sequence).

The rearrangement links TRBV5-4 to TRBJ2-7, with 8 bases fitting TRBD1. Germline trimming cut 2 bases from V and 5 bases from J; bases unmatched to any gene: 3. In germline, CDR1 is SGHNT, CDR2 YYREEE (reference sequence). The CDR3 consists of 13 residues. The CDR3, as DNA: TGTGCCAGCAGCTTAGTACAGGGGGACGAGCAGTACTTC. This encodes CASSLVQGDEQYF.

J is TRBJ2-3 and V is TRBV7-2, with D tentatively TRBD1 (6 bases). Germline values: CDR1 SGHTA, CDR2 FQGNSA. The CDR3 has 14 amino acids. V shed 4 bases and J shed 2 bases, with 10 bases lying between them. CDR3 coding DNA: TGTGCCAGCAGCTCATGGGGACACACAGATACGCAGTATTTT. Protein sequence: CASSSWGHTDTQYF. Based on the CDR3 plus reference TRBV7-2 and TRBJ2-3, the full variable domain is GAGVSQSPSNKVTEKGKDVELRCDPISGHTALYWYRQSLGQGLEFLIYFQGNSAPDKSGLPSDRFSAERTGGSVSTLTIQRTQQEDSAVYLCASSSWGHTDTQYFGPGTRLTVL.

The rearrangement joins TRBV23-1 to TRBJ1-4, with a possible D match to TRBD1 (5 bases). TRBV23-1 is filed as an ORF, its function uncertain. V lost 2 bases to trimming and J lost 7 bases, with 14 bases between them. This CDR3 is built from 15 residues. Here the CDR3 DNA reads TGCGCCAGCAGTCAAAAGGGGCCGATCGGTGAAAAACTGTTTTTT. It translates to CASSQKGPIGEKLFF.

The genes are TRBV18 and TRBJ1-2; 7 bases agree with TRBD1. The CDR3 covers 14 residues. V was pared by 3 bases and J by 7 bases, with 8 bases of the junction left unmatched. Germline lookup yields CDR1 KGHSH and CDR2 LQKENI. The CDR3 region is CASSPGRGPSGYTF. In DNA form, the CDR3 reads TGTGCCAGCTCACCGGGAAGGGGGCCGAGTGGCTACACCTTC.

The chain links TRBV7-6 to TRBJ2-2, with 9 bases identical to TRBD2. Germline V gene lookup returns CDR1 SGHVS and CDR2 FNYEAQ. The J segment lost 5 bases and the V segment lost 4 bases, leaving 8 bases of the junction unmatched. The CDR3 covers 16 residues. The CDR3: CASSSVAGVSTGELFF. The DNA of the CDR3 is TGTGCCAGCAGCTCCGTAGCGGGAGTTTCAACCGGGGAGCTGTTTTTT.

The chain couples TRBV4-1 to TRBJ2-2, with 9 bases fitting TRBD1. The V segment lost 0 bases and the J segment 3 bases; nucleotides outside the gene matches: 5. The CDR3 length is 17 residues. From germline, CDR1 is MGHRA and CDR2 YSYEKL. The CDR3 spells CASSQDGTGTDTGELFF. CDR3 DNA: TGCGCCAGCAGCCAAGATGGGACAGGGACCGACACCGGGGAGCTGTTTTTT.

The V call is TRBV28, the J call TRBJ2-1, with D possibly being TRBD2 (6 bases). The CDR3 runs to 15 residues. The V gene lost 9 bases and the J gene lost 0 bases, with 15 bases spanning the gap. Germline assignment: CDR1 MDHEN and CDR2 SYDVKM. CDR3 in amino acids: CASREDTLSYNEQFF. The CDR3 DNA sequence: TGTGCCAGTAGGGAGGACACGCTCTCCTACAATGAGCAGTTCTTC. The full variable domain, with the rest looked up from reference TRBV28 and TRBJ2-1, is DVKVTQSSRYLVKRTGEKVFLECVQDMDHENMFWYRQDPGLGLRLIYFSYDVKMKEKGDIPEGYSVSREKKERFSLILESASTNQTSMYLCASREDTLSYNEQFFGPGTRLTVL.

This CDR3 reads CASSLSYTDTQYF. The CDR3 DNA is TGTGCCAGCAGTTTATCGTACACAGATACGCAGTATTTT. The rearrangement links TRBV27 to TRBJ2-3; the D is unclear. CDR3 size: 13 residues. Germline lookup yields CDR1 MNHEY and CDR2 SMNVEV (reference sequence). With 0 bases removed from V and 2 bases from J, the gap between germline ends came to 3 bases.

The rearrangement links TRBV19 to TRBJ2-2; 9 positions agree with TRBD1. After removal of 6 bases from V and 6 bases from J, the junction contained 8 bases not matched to a gene. CDR3 size: 15 residues. Germline V gene lookup returns CDR1 LNHDA and CDR2 SQIVND (reference sequence). The CDR3 protein is CASRAGTGLSGELFF. CDR3 sequence (DNA): TGTGCCAGTAGGGCCGGGACAGGGCTGTCCGGGGAGCTGTTTTTT. The full variable domain, in which reference TRBV19 and TRBJ2-2 provide the parts outside the CDR3, is DGGITQSPKYLFRKEGQNVTLSCEQNLNHDAMYWYRQDPGQGLRLIYYSQIVNDFQKGDIAEGYSVSREKKESFPLTVTSAQKNPTAFYLCASRAGTGLSGELFFGEGSRLTVL.

The rearrangement links TRBV5-1 to TRBJ1-1, with a weak D call TRBD1 (5 bases). This CDR3 has 14 amino acids. CDR1 is SGHRS and CDR2 is YFSETQ in the germline V gene. Trimming left V 2 bases short and J 1 base short, with 9 bases between. The CDR3 sequence: CASSFQQENTEAFF. The CDR3 DNA reads TGCGCCAGCAGCTTCCAACAGGAGAACACTGAAGCTTTCTTT. Full variable domain (outside the CDR3, taken from reference TRBV5-1 and TRBJ1-1): KAGVTQTPRYLIKTRGQQVTLSCSPISGHRSVSWYQQTPGQGLQFLFEYFSETQRNKGNFPGRFSGRQFSNSRSEMNVSTLELGDSALYLCASSFQQENTEAFFGQGTRLTVV.

The V gene is TRBV2, the J gene TRBJ1-5; D gene unclear. CDR1 is SNHLY and CDR2 is FYNNEI in the germline V gene. V shed 2 bases and J shed 1 base, with 6 bases lying between them. CDR3 size: 14 residues. In nucleotides, the CDR3 is TGTGCCAGCAGTGAATCACAAAGCAATCAGCCCCAGCATTTT. It encodes CASSESQSNQPQHF.

The J gene is TRBJ2-6, the V gene TRBV2; TRBD2 aligns across 9 bases. J was trimmed by 0 bases and V by 8 bases; bases with no gene match: 8. Germline CDR1 reads SNHLY; CDR2 reads FYNNEI. This CDR3 has 17 residues. CDR3 loop: CASSRLADNSGANVLTF. CDR3 in DNA: TGTGCCAGCTCCCGACTAGCGGATAACTCTGGGGCCAACGTCCTGACTTTC.

The chain recombines TRBV5-1 with TRBJ2-4; 7 nucleotides agree with TRBD2. This CDR3 spans 15 amino acids. In germline, CDR1 is SGHRS, CDR2 YFSETQ. The junction had 9 bases not matched to a gene; V was cut back by 0 bases and J by 9 bases. For the CDR3, the DNA is TGCGCCAGCAGCTTGGGGCTAGCGGAAGTTTCCATTCAGTACTTC. Its translation: CASSLGLAEVSIQYF.

V usage is TRBV5-1 and J usage is TRBJ2-5; TRBD1 matches 10 bases. This CDR3 is built from 14 residues. Germline CDR1 and CDR2: SGHRS and YFSETQ. V dropped 4 bases and J dropped 1; count of bases not matched to a gene: 1. The CDR3 DNA sequence: TGCGCCAGCAGCAGGACAGGGGGCCAAGAGACCCAGTACTTC. Translation gives CASSRTGGQETQYF.

The gene calls are TRBV28 and TRBJ2-7; tentatively, D is TRBD2 (6 bases). The length of the CDR3 is 14 residues. In germline, CDR1 is MDHEN, CDR2 SYDVKM. Trimming stripped 3 bases from V and 4 bases from J, with 13 bases between. DNA for the CDR3: TGTGCCAGCAGTTTTGCGGGACCCTGGTACGAGCAGTACTTC. Protein: CASSFAGPWYEQYF.

The rearrangement links TRBV2 to TRBJ1-1; no clear D gene. The germline V gene encodes CDR1 SNHLY and CDR2 FYNNEI. Between the trimmed V and J ends, which lost 5 bases and 0 bases, there was a span of 7 bases. This CDR3 contains 13 residues. This CDR3 is CASSSGVNTEAFF. In nucleotides, the CDR3 is TGTGCCAGCAGTTCTGGAGTGAACACTGAAGCTTTCTTT.